This T cell receptor (beta chain) was captured in a study of T cell responses to AZD1222 COVID-19 vaccine. Study-wide points: None of the repertoires were sampled until the peak T cell response had passed. Following two doses of AZD1222, Spike-specific TCR breadth and depth rose.

Generated by immunoSEQ multiplex PCR, the TCRdb table keeps only in-frame clones and is missing some. The sample consists of around 140,000 clones, around 89% of them appearing once. In regard to this clone: What it recognizes is unknown.

The length of the CDR3 is 16 residues. Germline V gene sequence: CDR1 SGHRS, CDR2 YFSETQ. V was clipped by 0 bases and J by 5 bases; unmatched bases: 6. The material sequenced was peripheral blood, taken on day 0 of AZD1222 vaccination. This chain uses TRBV5-1 with TRBJ2-2; 8 nucleotides agree with TRBD2. The sequence came from an adult in good health. This CDR3 reads CASSLVSSGSTGELFF. The CDR3 DNA sequence: TGCGCCAGCAGCTTGGTGTCTAGCGGGTCAACCGGGGAGCTGTTTTTT.